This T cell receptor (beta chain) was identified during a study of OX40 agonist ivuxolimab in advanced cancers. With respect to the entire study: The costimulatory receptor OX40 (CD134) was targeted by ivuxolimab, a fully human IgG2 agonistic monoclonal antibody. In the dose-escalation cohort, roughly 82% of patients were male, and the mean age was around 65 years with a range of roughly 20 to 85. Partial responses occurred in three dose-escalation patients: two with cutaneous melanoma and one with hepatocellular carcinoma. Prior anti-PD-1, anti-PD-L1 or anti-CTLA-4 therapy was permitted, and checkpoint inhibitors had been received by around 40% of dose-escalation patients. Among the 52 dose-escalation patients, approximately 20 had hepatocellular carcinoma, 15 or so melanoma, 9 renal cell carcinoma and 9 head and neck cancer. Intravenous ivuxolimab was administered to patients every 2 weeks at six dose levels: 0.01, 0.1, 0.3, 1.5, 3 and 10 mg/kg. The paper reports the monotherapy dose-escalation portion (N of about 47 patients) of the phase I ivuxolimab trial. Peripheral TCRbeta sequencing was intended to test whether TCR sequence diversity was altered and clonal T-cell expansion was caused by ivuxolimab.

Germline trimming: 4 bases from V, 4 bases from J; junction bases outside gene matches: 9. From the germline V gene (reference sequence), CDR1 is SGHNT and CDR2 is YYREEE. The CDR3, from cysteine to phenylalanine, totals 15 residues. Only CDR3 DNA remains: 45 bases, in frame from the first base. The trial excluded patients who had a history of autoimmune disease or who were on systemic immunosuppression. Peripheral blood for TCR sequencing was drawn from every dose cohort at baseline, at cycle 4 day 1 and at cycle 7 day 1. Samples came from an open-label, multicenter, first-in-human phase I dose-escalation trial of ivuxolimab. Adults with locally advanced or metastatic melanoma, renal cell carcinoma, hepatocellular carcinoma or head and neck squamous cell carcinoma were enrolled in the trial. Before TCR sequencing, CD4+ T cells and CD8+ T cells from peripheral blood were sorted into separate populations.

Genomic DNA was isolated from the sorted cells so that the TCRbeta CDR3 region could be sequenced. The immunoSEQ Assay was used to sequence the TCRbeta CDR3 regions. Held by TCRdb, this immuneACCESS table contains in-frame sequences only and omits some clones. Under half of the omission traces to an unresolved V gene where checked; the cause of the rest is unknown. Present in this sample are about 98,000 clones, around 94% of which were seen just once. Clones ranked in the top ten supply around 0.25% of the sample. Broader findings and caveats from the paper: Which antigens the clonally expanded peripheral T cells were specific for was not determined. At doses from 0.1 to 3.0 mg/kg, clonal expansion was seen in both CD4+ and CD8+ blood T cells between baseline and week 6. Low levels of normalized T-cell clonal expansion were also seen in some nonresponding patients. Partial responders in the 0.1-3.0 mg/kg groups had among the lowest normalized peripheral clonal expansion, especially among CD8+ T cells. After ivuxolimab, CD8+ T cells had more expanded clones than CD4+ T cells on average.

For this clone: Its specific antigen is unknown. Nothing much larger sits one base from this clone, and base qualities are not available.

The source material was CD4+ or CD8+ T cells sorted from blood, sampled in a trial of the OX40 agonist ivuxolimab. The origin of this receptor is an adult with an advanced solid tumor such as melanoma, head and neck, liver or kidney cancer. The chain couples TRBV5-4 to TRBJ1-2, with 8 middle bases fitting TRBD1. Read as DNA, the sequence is TGTGCCAGCAGCATATTTACAACAGGGGGCTATGGCTACACCTTC. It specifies CASSIFTTGGYGYTF.